A selection of T cell receptor beta chains follows, all from one sample in a study of blood T cell repertoires in COVID-19. Only in-frame clones appear in the TCRdb table, and some are missing; sequencing was by immunoSEQ multiplex PCR. The table lists 280,000 or so clones, around 86% of them singletons. What was sequenced was peripheral blood. The receptors were gathered from a human donor in a cohort sampled during active COVID-19. The CDR3 runs from the conserved cysteine through the conserved F or W.

v_call	j_call	cdr3_aa
TRBV4-3	TRBJ2-5	CASSRGRLDGETQYF
TRBV4-2	TRBJ2-7	CASSQEGRAVYEQYF
TRBV6-5	TRBJ2-7	CASPRTDCSYEQYF
TRBV12-3/TRBV12-4	TRBJ2-7	CASSTDRAYEQYF
TRBV14	TRBJ2-3	CASSQGQTVNTDTQYF
TRBV6-2/TRBV6-3	TRBJ1-2	CASSAADRAYGYTF
TRBV18	TRBJ1-2	CASSGQGSYGYTF
TRBV27	TRBJ1-4	CASSRDLTGAGEKLFF
TRBV6-6	TRBJ2-7	CASRTPGQGVYEQYF
TRBV4-3	TRBJ2-2	CASSQEWTSINTGELFF
TRBV29-1	TRBJ2-5	CSVGTSGRSKETQYF
TRBV5-1	TRBJ2-7	CASSPGQAHEQYF
TRBV4-3	TRBJ1-2	CASSHLTGNYGYTF
TRBV6-6	TRBJ2-7	CASSLRTSRTYEQYF
TRBV9	TRBJ2-1	CASSVGSSGSSEQFF
TRBV10-3	TRBJ2-1	CAISEEDSSYNEQFF
TRBV18	TRBJ1-4	CASSPGARGKLFF
TRBV5-4	TRBJ2-5	CASSLSGRRGETQYF
TRBV29-1	TRBJ2-3	CSVMGFGGDTQYF
TRBV19	TRBJ1-2	CASSSGGANYGYTF
TRBV2	TRBJ1-1	CASRGLPNTEAFF
TRBV7-2	TRBJ2-7	CASSLGGNSEQYF
TRBV7-6	TRBJ1-5	CASSPRGDRGFYQPQHF
TRBV5-1	TRBJ2-7	CASSSHYTVAYEQYF
TRBV5-1	TRBJ2-2	CASSFTGTSFSGELFF
TRBV7-9	TRBJ1-3	CASSPWPYSGNTIYF
TRBV3-1/TRBV3-2	TRBJ2-5	CASSQRNQETQYF
TRBV19	TRBJ2-7	CASTNPRGAQYF
TRBV11-2	TRBJ2-5	CASSLGGLAGEETQYF
TRBV3-1/TRBV3-2	TRBJ2-2	CASKPPGYSGGELFF
TRBV4-1	TRBJ2-7	CASSQEPASGTDEQYF
TRBV9	TRBJ1-2	CASSPQGGNYGYTF
TRBV30	TRBJ2-7	CAWNSGSHEQYF
TRBV20-1	TRBJ2-5	CSATKLETQYF
TRBV23-1	TRBJ2-7	CASSPTGIHEQYF
TRBV7-2	TRBJ2-7	CASSLIQGAPYEQYF
TRBV9	TRBJ2-7	CASSVGGLASEQYF
TRBV6-1	TRBJ2-1	CASSERYEQFF
TRBV4-1	TRBJ2-1	CASSQAGLAGGYAGSYNEQFF
TRBV5-1	TRBJ1-4	CASSLKPRDSVANEKLFF
TRBV5-1	TRBJ2-3	CASSFEGGGTDTQYF
TRBV5-1	TRBJ2-7	CASSLGRGALSYEQYF
TRBV3-1/TRBV3-2	TRBJ1-6	CASRHGTGVRTYNSPLHF
TRBV18	TRBJ1-5	CASSPLDSRNQPQHF
TRBV7-6	TRBJ1-4	CASSLANRGYDEKLFF
TRBV20-1	TRBJ2-1	CSASLNEQFF
TRBV4-1	TRBJ2-4	CASSHQGGGAKNIQYF
TRBV6-5	TRBJ1-2	CATTPGLGDNYGYTF
TRBV2	TRBJ2-1	CASSQQGYNEQFF
TRBV6-5	TRBJ2-3	CASSNKGAGTDTQYF
TRBV18	TRBJ2-5	CASSTRQETQYF
TRBV18	TRBJ2-6	CASSPPSSGANVLTF
TRBV4-3	TRBJ1-2	CASSQTYKSGSYGYTF